The present T cell receptor (beta chain) was sequenced within a study of blood T cell repertoires in COVID-19. The germline CDR1 and CDR2 sequences are SNHLY and FYNNEI. The V and J ends lost 7 bases and 8 bases respectively, with 14 bases between them. The CDR3 consists of 13 residues. Method: immunoSEQ multiplex PCR; TCRdb's copy keeps in-frame clones and lacks some. This sample has tens of thousands of clones; 80% to 95% occur once, and the top ten carry around 0.9%. The V and J genes are TRBV2 and TRBJ1-4; tentatively, D is TRBD1 (5 bases). This clonotype was sampled from a male donor with active COVID-19. The sequenced sample consisted of peripheral blood. CDR3: CASIGRVKEKLFF. In DNA form, the CDR3 reads TGTGCCAGCATAGGCAGGGTGAAGGAAAAACTGTTTTTT.